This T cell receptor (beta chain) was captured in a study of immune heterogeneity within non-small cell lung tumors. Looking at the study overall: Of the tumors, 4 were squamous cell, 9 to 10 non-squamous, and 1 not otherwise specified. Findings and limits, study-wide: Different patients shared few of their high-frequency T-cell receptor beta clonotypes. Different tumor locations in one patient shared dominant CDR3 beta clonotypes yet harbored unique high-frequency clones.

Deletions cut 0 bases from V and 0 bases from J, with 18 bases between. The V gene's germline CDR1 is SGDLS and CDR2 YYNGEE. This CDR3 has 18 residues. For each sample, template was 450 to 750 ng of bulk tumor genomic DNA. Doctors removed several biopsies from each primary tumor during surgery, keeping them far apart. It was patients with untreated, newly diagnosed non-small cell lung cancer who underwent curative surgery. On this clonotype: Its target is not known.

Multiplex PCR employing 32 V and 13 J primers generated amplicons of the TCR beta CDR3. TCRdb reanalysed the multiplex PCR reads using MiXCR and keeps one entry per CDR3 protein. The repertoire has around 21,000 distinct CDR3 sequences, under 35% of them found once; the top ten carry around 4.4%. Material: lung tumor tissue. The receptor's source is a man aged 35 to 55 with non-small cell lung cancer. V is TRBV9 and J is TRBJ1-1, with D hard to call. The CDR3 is CASSVGPSGGRMNTEAFF. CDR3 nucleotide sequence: TGTGCCAGCAGCGTAGGCCCCTCGGGAGGGAGGATGAACACTGAAGCTTTCTTT.